This T cell receptor beta chain was identified during a study of shared clonotypes between healthy human individuals (dated by TCRdb to the early 2020s). Study-wide context: Three men and two women, aged 18 to 49 years, made up the cohort. Per donor, three plates each were used for CD4 naive and CD4 memory, two for CD8 naive, and one for CD8 memory. To estimate repertoire size and how much clonotypes are shared between individuals, the study performed deep sequencing of blood TCR repertoires from five healthy adults. Different laboratories and diverse techniques were used to prepare libraries and sequence TCR repertoires, to increase sequencing depth and limit assay-specific biases. Per donor, leukapheresis produced somewhere between about 0.94 and 9 billion PBMCs.

Here is what the overall study found, with its caveats: The genetic and exposure-history diversity represented was limited by the small number of donors. Only blood was sampled, and tissue TCR repertoires likely differ from those in blood. Compared with non-shared clonotypes, clonotypes shared by all four sorted-subset donors had higher generation probabilities. Larger estimated clonotype richness was generally found for naive subsets than for memory subsets. Pairwise subsampling led to the expectation that sequencing depth would affect the degree of clonotype sharing among donors. Sharing across a few donors was observed for around 5% of naive CD4, under 4% of naive CD8, 2.3% of memory CD4, and 0.4% of memory CD8 clonotypes. Rarefaction of sorted-subset datasets indicated incomplete sequencing despite the large sequencing depth.

The germline V gene gives CDR1 as SGHNT and CDR2 as YENEEA. Germline trimming amounts to 5 bases on V and 6 bases on J, with 19 as the count of junction bases outside the gene matches. The CDR3 sequence holds 18 residues, the cysteine and phenylalanine included. The read is trimmed to its CDR3 DNA, 54 bases read in frame from base 1. On this clone itself: There is no known antigen for this receptor. No much larger clonotype is one base removed from it; base qualities were not supplied.

Donors were healthy HIV-negative adults with no recently reported acute infections or vaccinations. Every donor was a Caucasian adult living in Nashville, Tennessee, USA. CD4+ T cells were enriched by magnetic negative selection, after which naive cells were positively selected on CD45RA and the negative fraction was taken as the memory subset. Blood was collected by leukapheresis, and PBMCs were isolated by Ficoll-Histopaque density gradient centrifugation and then cryopreserved in liquid nitrogen vapor phase. Analytical flow cytometry was used to check the purity and quantity of each magnetically sorted T cell population. Genomic DNA was isolated from every sorted fraction and measured by UV absorbance on a Nanodrop 2000c. Using the deep immunoSEQ assay, TCR CDR3 regions were amplified from genomic DNA by multiplex PCR. Genomic DNA extracted from each cell subset was distributed evenly over all wells of several immunoSEQ 96-well plates, and each plate served as one replicate. For sorted subsets, each replicate PCR was loaded with roughly 200 ng genomic DNA, equivalent to some 31,000 T cell genomes. Purified libraries were measured with a Qubit 3.0 fluorometer, size-checked on a Bioanalyzer 2100, and measured again with the KAPA Library Quantification kit. Every immunoSEQ 96-well plate was sequenced on a separate single-read 150-cycle Illumina NextSeq 550 flow cell. Processing in the source paper ran as follows. Because only junctional sequences without quality scores were contained in the immunoSEQ output, filtering matching that applied to full-length reads could not be performed. Sequences were annotated with PyIR, a Python wrapper for IgBLAST v1.9, using IMGT germline references to assign V/J genes and CDR3. Any read was removed if the V/J assignment was weak (E-value above 1e-6), the CDR3 was missing, or the read contained stop codons, out-of-frame junctions, or ambiguous translated residues. V3J clonotypes were defined as sequences sharing the same inferred V gene, J gene, and CDR3 amino acid sequence. Percentage overlap between repertoires was computed as shared unique clonotypes divided by the size of the smaller repertoire. Richness of each repertoire was evaluated using RTK rarefaction, the Chao1 estimator, and Recon v2.1 estimates of unobserved clonotypes. OLGA was used to compute generation probabilities for all TCRbeta clonotypes that the gDNA method yielded from a handful of donors. TCRdb carries this immuneACCESS record with in-frame sequences only. Its versions omit some clonotypes, under half of them owing to an unresolved V gene in the studies checked, with the rest unexplained. The DNA was the basis for D and trimming; V, J and clone size are from that table. In this sample the table shows about 1.5 million clones, 95% to 99% of which occur a single time. Of the sample, roughly 0.45% is held by the ten largest clones.

The material sequenced was naive CD4+ T cells sorted from blood. Sample cell subset or site, as interpreted from the label and publication: CD45RA+ positively selected. The sequence was collected from a young man in good health. The V and J segments used are TRBV11-3 and TRBJ1-5, with TRBD1 matching 7 junction bases. The sequence in DNA is TGTGCCAGCAGCCCGACCCGGCCCCGACAGGGTGCGGGTCAGCCCCAGCATTTT. Translation gives CASSPTRPRQGAGQPQHF.